Below, 12 T cell receptor beta chains from the same sample are listed, as sequenced in a study of cytomegalovirus exposure and HLA in healthy donors. 60 Vbeta and 13 Jbeta primers were used in PCR. The repertoire was sequenced with immunoSEQ multiplex PCR; TCRdb's copy has only in-frame clones and lacks some. This table holds tens of thousands of clones. Material for sequencing was PBMCs. The receptor source for this set is a woman aged 25 to 45 in good health and CMV-seronegative.

V usage is TRBV13 and J usage is TRBJ2-2; D perhaps matches TRBD1 (7 bases). Between the trimmed V and J ends, which lost 0 bases and 4 bases, there was a span of 12 bases. The CDR3 covers 16 residues. Germline V gene data show CDR1 as PRHDT and CDR2 as FYEKMQ (reference sequence). The CDR3 DNA follows: TGTGCCAGCAGCTTAGGCATCCAGGGGGGCACCGGGGAGCTGTTTTTT. Protein sequence: CASSLGIQGGTGELFF.

This CDR3 is CASRDRQGTEAFF. The CDR3 DNA follows: TGTGCCAGCAGAGATAGACAGGGGACTGAAGCTTTCTTT. This chain uses TRBV6-1 with TRBJ1-1, with 8 bases aligning to TRBD1. The CDR3 extends over 13 amino acids. Germline-derived CDR1 and CDR2 are MNHNS and SASEGT. The V and J ends lost 6 bases and 5 bases, in that order; junction bases with no gene match: 5.

The CDR3 sequence is CASSTGGASSDEQFF. DNA for the CDR3: TGTGCCAGCAGTACCGGGGGGGCCTCCTCCGATGAGCAGTTCTTC. V gene TRBV6-5 combines with J gene TRBJ2-1; TRBD2 matches at 8 bases. Germline V gives CDR1 MNHEY, CDR2 SVGAGI. This CDR3 region has 15 residues. V was clipped by 5 bases and J by 8 bases; unmatched bases: 11.

This chain links TRBV5-1 with TRBJ2-2; D is uncertain. CDR1 and CDR2 from the germline V gene are SGHRS and YFSETQ. The V and J ends lost 4 bases and 0 bases respectively, with 13 bases between them. CDR3 length: 16 residues. DNA for the CDR3: TGCGCCAGCAGCATAGACTCCTACGCGAACACCGGGGAGCTGTTTTTT. Translation gives CASSIDSYANTGELFF.

The V and J genes are TRBV7-2 and TRBJ2-7; D is possibly TRBD2 (6 bases). The CDR3 is 12 amino acids. CDR1 SGHTA and CDR2 FQGNSA come from the germline V gene. With 8 bases removed from V and 2 bases from J, the gap between germline ends came to 10 bases. The CDR3 spells CASGGRTYEQYF. The CDR3, as DNA: TGTGCCAGCGGGGGGAGAACCTACGAGCAGTACTTC.

The V and J genes are TRBV15 and TRBJ2-5, with D perhaps matching TRBD1 (6 bases). This CDR3 region has 15 residues. The V end was cut by 5 bases, the J end by 5 bases, with 18 bases between. Germline values: CDR1 LNHNV, CDR2 YYDKDF (reference sequence). CDR3 DNA: TGTGCCACCAGCGGCTACAGGGTGGGCGGTGAGACCCAGTACTTC. Amino acids: CATSGYRVGGETQYF.

The rearrangement uses TRBV30 and TRBJ2-1, with D possibly TRBD2 on 6 matching bases. This CDR3 spans 14 amino acids. V lost 4 bases and J lost 5, with 15 bases in between. The germline V gene has CDR1 GTSNPN and CDR2 SVGIG (reference sequence). Here the CDR3 DNA reads TGTGCCTGGAACGGAGGGTCTTACGACAATGAGCAGTTCTTC. Translating it yields CAWNGGSYDNEQFF.

As concerns this clone: The same CDR3 arises from other DNA sequences in this sample as well. The genes are TRBV30 and TRBJ2-5, with a weak D call TRBD1 (5 bases). Per the germline V gene, CDR1 is GTSNPN and CDR2 is SVGIG (reference sequence). This CDR3 region has 13 residues. The V end was cut by 5 bases, the J end by 2 bases, with 12 bases between. The CDR3 protein is CAWRTTGQETQYF. The CDR3 DNA reads TGTGCCTGGCGAACCACAGGTCAAGAGACCCAGTACTTC.

CDR3 nucleotides: TGTGCCTGGCAGCACAGGGGCAACTATGGCTACACCTTC. It codes for CAWQHRGNYGYTF. The chain carries TRBV30 and TRBJ1-2, with 7 positions matching TRBD1. The J segment lost 2 bases and the V segment lost 5 bases, leaving 5 bases of the junction unmatched. In germline, CDR1 is GTSNPN, CDR2 SVGIG (reference sequence). This CDR3 contains 13 residues.

J is TRBJ1-5 and V is TRBV19; the match to TRBD1 covers 7 bases. CDR1 is LNHDA, CDR2 SQIVND, per germline (reference sequence). Losses at the gene ends were 5 bases for V and 6 bases for J; bases not matched to a gene: 13. The CDR3 has 16 amino acids. CDR3 residues: CASSARTGGVGQPQHF. CDR3 nucleotide sequence: TGTGCCAGTAGTGCGCGGACAGGAGGGGTTGGTCAGCCCCAGCATTTT. Together with reference TRBV19 and TRBJ1-5, the CDR3 gives the full variable domain: DGGITQSPKYLFRKEGQNVTLSCEQNLNHDAMYWYRQDPGQGLRLIYYSQIVNDFQKGDIAEGYSVSREKKESFPLTVTSAQKNPTAFYLCASSARTGGVGQPQHFGDGTRLSIL.

The chain employs TRBV7-9 and TRBJ2-7; 10 bases line up with TRBD1. The V segment lost 5 bases and the J segment 3 bases; nucleotides outside the gene matches: 7. The germline gives CDR1 SEHNR, CDR2 FQNEAQ (reference sequence). There are 15 residues in the CDR3. CDR3 nucleotides: TGTGCCAGCAGCCCTCGACAGGGGGCGATCTACGAGCAGTACTTC. Protein product: CASSPRQGAIYEQYF.

This sequence joins TRBV4-1 and TRBJ1-3; D remains ambiguous. This CDR3 contains 14 residues. V shed 4 bases and J shed 2 bases, with 9 bases lying between them. Germline V gene sequence: CDR1 MGHRA, CDR2 YSYEKL. The CDR3 bases are TGCGCCAGCAGCCCAGCCGGGGCTGGAAACACCATATATTTT. This sequence encodes CASSPAGAGNTIYF.